The 15 T cell receptor beta chains presented below share a single source sample, sequenced in a study of T-cell memory formation after mild COVID-19. TCRdb analysed the 5' RACE reads with MiXCR anew, one entry per CDR3 protein. The sample includes roughly 14,000 distinct CDR3 sequences, 23% of them seen just once. The sample was PBMCs or a T cell subset sorted from them (not recorded which). The receptor source for this set is a man between 18 and 29 years old who had mild COVID-19 (a few samples of this study predate the infection). Cell type and time point are not known.

This clonotype was observed at least ten times. V is TRBV4-1 and J is TRBJ1-1, with TRBD1 matching 8 bases. CDR1 MGHRA and CDR2 YSYEKL come from the germline V gene. With 5 bases clipped from V and 4 bases from J, the junction kept 9 bases outside the gene matches. The CDR3 contains 15 residues. The CDR3 nucleotides are TGCGCCAGCAGCACCCAGGGGGCTTCCGGCACTGAAGCTTTCTTT. This translates into CASSTQGASGTEAFF.

In its sample, this clonotype was seen many times. CDR3 region: CASSLGTQEGYTF. In DNA form, the CDR3 reads TGCGCCAGCAGCTTGGGGACACAGGAGGGCTACACCTTC. The V gene is TRBV5-1, the J gene TRBJ1-2; a possible D gene is TRBD1 (5 bases). Germline CDR1 and CDR2: SGHRS and YFSETQ. The CDR3 consists of 13 residues. With 0 bases removed from V and 8 bases from J, the gap between germline ends came to 11 bases.

This clonotype came up a few times. The chain employs TRBV28 and TRBJ2-7; D not resolved. The CDR3 is 12 amino acids. The germline V gene encodes CDR1 MDHEN and CDR2 SYDVKM. With 3 bases removed from V and 5 bases from J, the gap between germline ends came to 8 bases. In DNA, the CDR3 is TGTGCCAGCAGTTTCGCGCCAGACGAGCAGTACTTC. Protein: CASSFAPDEQYF.

Ten or more counts support this clonotype. This chain's CDR3 is CASSHWSSGANVLTF. For the CDR3, the DNA is TGTGCCAGCAGCCATTGGAGCTCTGGGGCCAACGTCCTGACTTTC. The J gene is TRBJ2-6, the V gene TRBV7-2; D unclear. V gave up 5 bases and J gave up 0 bases, with 8 bases separating them. The CDR3 sequence is 15 residues long. CDR1 and CDR2 from the germline V gene are SGHTA and FQGNSA.

A few counts support this clonotype. The chain is built from TRBV10-3 and TRBJ1-1; 7 nucleotides line up with TRBD1. The CDR3 extends over 14 amino acids. CDR1 is ENHRY and CDR2 is SYGVKD in the germline V gene. Unmatched junction bases numbered 4, after V lost 5 bases and J lost 1 base. CDR3 sequence reads: CAISLDRANTEAFF. CDR3 coding DNA: TGTGCCATCAGTTTAGACAGGGCGAACACTGAAGCTTTCTTT.

This clonotype was seen ten or more times. This sequence joins TRBV20-1 and TRBJ2-7, with 11 bases fitting TRBD2. The ends lost 5 bases at V and 4 bases at J; junction bases unmatched: 16. Germline assignment: CDR1 DFQATT and CDR2 SNEGSKA (reference sequence). The CDR3 runs to 17 residues. The CDR3 protein is CSALIIEGLAASYEQYV. The CDR3 region has the DNA TGCAGTGCTCTAATAATAGAGGGACTAGCGGCTTCGTACGAGCAGTACGTC.

This clonotype was picked up many times. The V and J genes are TRBV15 and TRBJ2-3; D not resolved. Looked up from germline, CDR1 is LNHNV and CDR2 is YYDKDF (reference sequence). The germline V and J ends were trimmed by 7 bases and 6 bases, with 5 bases remaining between them. The CDR3 contains 10 residues. Here the CDR3 reads CATMGDTQYF. CDR3 nucleotides: TGTGCCACCATGGGGGATACGCAGTATTTT.

The rearrangement uses TRBV5-6 and TRBJ2-5, with 11 bases fitting TRBD2. CDR3 length equals 18 residues. Germline CDR1 SGHDT, CDR2 YYEEEE. V lost 3 bases, J lost 5 bases, and 15 bases stayed unmatched. The CDR3 is CASSYPLRLAGGLETQYF. The CDR3 DNA reads TGTGCCAGCAGCTACCCGCTTCGATTAGCGGGGGGGCTGGAGACCCAGTACTTC.

This clonotype was counted many times. The rearrangement uses TRBV6-2 or TRBV6-3 and TRBJ2-2, with D maybe TRBD2 (6 bases). The germline V and J ends were trimmed by 0 bases and 1 base, with 9 bases remaining between them. Germline V gene sequence: CDR1 MNHEY, CDR2 SVGEGT. This CDR3 has 16 amino acids. CDR3 amino acids: CASSYSRGWNTGELFF. In DNA, the CDR3 is TGTGCCAGCAGTTACTCTCGGGGGTGGAACACCGGGGAGCTGTTTTTT.

This chain connects TRBV4-3 to TRBJ2-1; possible D gene TRBD2, 6 bases. Between the trimmed V and J ends, which lost 0 bases and 7 bases, there was a span of 16 bases. The CDR3 is 16 residues long. Per the germline V gene, CDR1 is LGHNA and CDR2 is YSLEER. In DNA form, the CDR3 reads TGCGCCAGCAGCCAAGATGGAGGGGCAATCGGTAATGAGCAGTTCTTC. Translation: CASSQDGGAIGNEQFF.

There are a few counts of this clonotype. The genes are TRBV18 and TRBJ1-2; possibly TRBD1 for D (5 bases). With 2 bases removed from V and 6 bases from J, the gap between germline ends came to 16 bases. The CDR3 loop spans 15 amino acids. Germline CDR1 is KGHSH and CDR2 is LQKENI. CDR3 coding DNA: TGTGCCAGCTCACCAAATATAGCAGGGTTTAATGGCTACACCTTC. This encodes CASSPNIAGFNGYTF.

This clonotype was found many times. This rearrangement joins TRBV7-2 to TRBJ2-5; D is unclear. V was trimmed by 7 bases and J by 5 bases, leaving 17 bases between them. This CDR3 has 14 residues. CDR1 and CDR2 from the germline V gene are SGHTA and FQGNSA. This CDR3 reads CASNRPTDMETQYF. The CDR3 nucleotides are TGTGCCAGCAACCGGCCGACCGATATGGAGACCCAGTACTTC.

This clonotype was seen at least ten times. The rearrangement joins TRBV12-3 or TRBV12-4 to TRBJ2-5; D possibly corresponds to TRBD2 (6 bases). The CDR3 consists of 14 residues. V gave up 3 bases and J gave up 2 bases, with 10 bases separating them. The CDR3 spells CASSFGGEQETQYF. DNA for the CDR3: TGTGCCAGCAGTTTTGGAGGGGAGCAAGAGACCCAGTACTTC.

There are many counts of this clonotype. The CDR3 DNA is TGCGCCAGCAGCCATAGAAGGGGGAGTAATCAGCCCCAGCATTTT. Translation: CASSHRRGSNQPQHF. The chain combines TRBV4-3 with TRBJ1-5, with D possibly TRBD1 on 6 matching bases. There are 15 residues in the CDR3. Trimming took off 3 bases at V and 4 bases at J, with 13 bases between the two ends. Germline-derived CDR1 and CDR2 are LGHNA and YSLEER.

This clonotype was seen many times. The chain joins TRBV4-3 to TRBJ1-1; D ambiguous. Germline V gives CDR1 LGHNA, CDR2 YSLEER. This CDR3 has 15 residues. Trimming took off 0 bases at V and 7 bases at J, with 15 bases between the two ends. In DNA form, the CDR3 reads TGCGCCAGCAGCCAAGATCCAGTCTATGTGGGTGAAGCTTTCTTT. Its protein is CASSQDPVYVGEAFF.